This T cell receptor (beta chain) is from a study of T cell changes during pregnancy in multiple sclerosis. The CDR3 runs 13 residues. Assay used: immunoSEQ multiplex PCR; TCRdb lists only in-frame clones, some missing. The data contain 45,000 to 60,000 clones, about nine tenths of them seen just once; the ten biggest clones take up approximately 1.2%. This chain links TRBV12-2 with TRBJ2-1; the table's TRBD2 call for D was not verified on the DNA. TRBV12-2 is given as a pseudogene. This clonotype was sampled from a female donor in good health, enrolled as a control in a pregnancy study. The sample in question was peripheral blood, obtained after pregnancy. CDR3 sequence: CARDTGGPHEQFF. The CDR3 DNA follows: TGTGCAAGGGACACGGGAGGGCCCCATGAGCAGTTCTTC.